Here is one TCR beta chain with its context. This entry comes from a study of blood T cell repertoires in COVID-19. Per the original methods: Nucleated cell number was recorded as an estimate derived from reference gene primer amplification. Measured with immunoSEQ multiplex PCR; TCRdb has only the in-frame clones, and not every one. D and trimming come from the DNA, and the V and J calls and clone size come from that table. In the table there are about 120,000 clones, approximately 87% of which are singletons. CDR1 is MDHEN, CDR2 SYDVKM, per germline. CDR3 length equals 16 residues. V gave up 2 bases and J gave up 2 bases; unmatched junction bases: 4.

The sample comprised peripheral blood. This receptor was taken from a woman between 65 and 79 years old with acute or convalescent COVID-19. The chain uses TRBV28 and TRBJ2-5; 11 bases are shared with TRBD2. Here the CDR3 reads CASSLALAGDQETQYF. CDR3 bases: TGTGCCAGCAGTTTAGCACTAGCGGGGGATCAAGAGACCCAGTACTTC.